The rows below give T cell receptor beta chains drawn from one sample of a study of CD8 T cells in ankylosing spondylitis. In TCRdb, the 5' RACE reads were re-called with MiXCR into one record per CDR3 protein. The data show roughly 220,000 distinct CDR3 sequences, around 18% seen once. Sequenced material: blood, either unsorted or a sorted T cell fraction (not recorded which). These receptors all come from a male donor with ankylosing spondylitis. Each CDR3 is given with its conserved first and last residue. The order of the fields is V gene, J gene, clone size, D gene, CDR3 protein, CDR3 DNA. A D gene is named only where the DNA matches it firmly. Clone sizes are given selectively: once, few, many, or a class where the clone is expanded.

v_gene: TRBV5-1; j_gene: TRBJ1-1; abundance: many; d_gene: TRBD1; CDR3aa: CASSPGQGDPGTEAFF; CDR3nt: TGCGCCAGCAGCCCGGGACAGGGGGATCCTGGTACTGAAGCTTTCTTT
v_gene: TRBV7-9; j_gene: TRBJ2-5; abundance: .; d_gene: .; CDR3aa: CASWGESETQYF; CDR3nt: TGTGCCAGCTGGGGGGAGTCAGAGACCCAGTACTTC
v_gene: TRBV29-1; j_gene: TRBJ2-2; abundance: few; d_gene: TRBD2; CDR3aa: CSVVGLAAGELFF; CDR3nt: TGCAGCGTTGTGGGACTAGCAGCCGGGGAGCTGTTTTTT
v_gene: TRBV6-4; j_gene: TRBJ1-1; abundance: few; d_gene: .; CDR3aa: CASSQALGTEAFF; CDR3nt: TGTGCCAGCAGCCAGGCCTTGGGCACTGAAGCTTTCTTT
v_gene: TRBV4-2; j_gene: TRBJ2-1; abundance: .; d_gene: .; CDR3aa: CASSQGAPRDEQFF; CDR3nt: TGTGCCAGCAGCCAAGGGGCGCCGAGGGATGAGCAGTTCTTC
v_gene: TRBV7-2; j_gene: TRBJ2-2; abundance: .; d_gene: TRBD2; CDR3aa: CASSGLAGPNTGELFF; CDR3nt: TGTGCCAGCAGCGGACTAGCGGGCCCGAACACCGGGGAGCTGTTTTTT
v_gene: TRBV4-3; j_gene: TRBJ1-1; abundance: .; d_gene: TRBD1; CDR3aa: CASSQGPGGTEAFF; CDR3nt: TGCGCCAGCAGCCAAGGCCCAGGGGGCACTGAAGCTTTCTTT
v_gene: TRBV5-1; j_gene: TRBJ2-7; abundance: .; d_gene: TRBD1; CDR3aa: CASSLAGLTGYEQYF; CDR3nt: TGCGCCAGCAGCTTGGCGGGGTTGACAGGGTACGAGCAGTACTTC
v_gene: TRBV4-1; j_gene: TRBJ1-4; abundance: .; d_gene: .; CDR3aa: CASSQVGGEKLFF; CDR3nt: TGCGCCAGCAGCCAAGTTGGTGGGGAAAAACTGTTTTTT
v_gene: TRBV7-2; j_gene: TRBJ2-2; abundance: .; d_gene: .; CDR3aa: CASSLLAHTGELFF; CDR3nt: TGTGCCAGCAGCTTACTAGCGCACACCGGGGAGCTGTTTTTT
v_gene: TRBV7-6; j_gene: TRBJ2-2; abundance: .; d_gene: TRBD2; CDR3aa: CASSLDMKGLAGFTGELFF; CDR3nt: TGTGCCAGCAGCTTAGATATGAAGGGACTAGCGGGATTCACCGGGGAGCTGTTTTTT
v_gene: TRBV4-1; j_gene: TRBJ1-6; abundance: .; d_gene: .; CDR3aa: CASSQVTEDNSPLHF; CDR3nt: TGCGCCAGCAGCCAAGTCACGGAAGATAATTCACCCCTCCACTTT
v_gene: TRBV12-3/TRBV12-4; j_gene: TRBJ2-1; abundance: .; d_gene: .; CDR3aa: CASSPDGPRSYNEQFF; CDR3nt: TGTGCCAGCAGCCCCGACGGCCCGAGGTCGTACAATGAGCAGTTCTTC
v_gene: TRBV5-4; j_gene: TRBJ1-1; abundance: few; d_gene: TRBD1; CDR3aa: CASSFGTGTYTEAFF; CDR3nt: TGTGCCAGCAGCTTCGGGACAGGGACGTATACTGAAGCTTTCTTT